The clone carrying this T cell receptor beta chain was found many times. Its antigen is unidentified. This sample was included in a study of early T cells in non-severe SARS-CoV-2 infection. About the study: Investigators sequenced bulk RNA drawn from unsorted whole blood, and chains remained unpaired. General observations from the study: Matches to VDJdb favored anti-spike CD8 responses and missed private and CD4 specificities.

Researchers tagged individual cDNA molecules with unique molecular identifiers. TCRdb ran MiXCR on the 5' RACE reads and lists one entry per CDR3 protein. The top ten hold approximately 23% of the sample, which has 30,000 or so distinct CDR3 sequences, around 5.1% seen once. V dropped 0 bases and J dropped 0; count of bases not matched to a gene: 14. Per germline, CDR1 DFQATT and CDR2 SNEGSKA (reference sequence). The CDR3 sequence is 19 residues long. The sequence was obtained from an adult who was a healthcare worker with PCR-confirmed SARS-CoV-2 infection or an uninfected control (not recorded which). This sequence joins TRBV20-1 and TRBJ2-4; TRBD1 matches 7 bases. Sequencing input: whole blood. The CDR3 bases are TGCAGTGCTAGAGATTTAAGGACAGGTGATACCTTAGCCAAAAACATTCAGTACTTC. Translation gives CSARDLRTGDTLAKNIQYF.